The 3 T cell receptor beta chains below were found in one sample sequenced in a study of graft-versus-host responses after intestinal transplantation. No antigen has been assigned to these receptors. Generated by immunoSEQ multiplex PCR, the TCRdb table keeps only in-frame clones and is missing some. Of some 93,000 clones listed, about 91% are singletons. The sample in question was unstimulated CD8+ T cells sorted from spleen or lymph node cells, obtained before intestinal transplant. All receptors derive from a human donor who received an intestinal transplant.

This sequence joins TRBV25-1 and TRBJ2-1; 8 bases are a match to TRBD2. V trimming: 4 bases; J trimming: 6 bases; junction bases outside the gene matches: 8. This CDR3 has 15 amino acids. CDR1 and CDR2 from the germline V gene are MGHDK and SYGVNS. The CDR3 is CASSGPGGPLNEQFF. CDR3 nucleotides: TGTGCCAGCAGTGGGCCGGGAGGGCCACTCAATGAGCAGTTCTTC.

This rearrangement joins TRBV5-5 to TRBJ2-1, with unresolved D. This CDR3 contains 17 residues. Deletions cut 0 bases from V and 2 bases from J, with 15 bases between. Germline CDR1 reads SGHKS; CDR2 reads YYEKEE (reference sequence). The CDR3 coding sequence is TGTGCCAGCAGCTTGGATCCCATGGAGATGACCTACAATGAGCAGTTCTTC. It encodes CASSLDPMEMTYNEQFF.

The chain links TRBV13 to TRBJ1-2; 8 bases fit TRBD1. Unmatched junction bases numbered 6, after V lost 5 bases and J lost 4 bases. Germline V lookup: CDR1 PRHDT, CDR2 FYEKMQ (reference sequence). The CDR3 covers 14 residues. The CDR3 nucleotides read TGTGCCAGCAGCCAGGACAGGGAGGGCTATGGCTACACCTTC. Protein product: CASSQDREGYGYTF.